This entry features one T cell receptor (beta chain) sequence. The antigen this receptor binds is unknown. Base qualities are not recorded, but no much larger clone differs from it by a single base. The CDR3 sequence holds 17 residues, the cysteine and phenylalanine included. Kept here is only the CDR3 DNA, which spans 51 bases and is read in frame from base 1. V is pared back by 2 bases and J by 4 bases, with 20 bases lying between the germline termini. The germline V gene (reference sequence) specifies SEHNR as CDR1 and FQNEAQ as CDR2. Sequenced using an Illumina HiSeq 1500. TCRdb passed the public sequencing reads through fastp at Q25 and MiXCR, retaining productive beta sequences. Records with the same CDR3 protein are collapsed into one entry carrying the most frequent genes and DNA. The sample table shows just over 450,000 distinct CDR3 sequences, and under 45% are seen once. About 45% of the sample lies in the top ten.

The sample's treatment or condition label, decoded: in vitro stimulation with specific CMV peptide epitopes to enrich CMV-specific T cells. These data are taken from a study of T cell repertoires in cytomegalovirus infection (dated by TCRdb to about 2019). For context, the study as a whole: The peptide stimulations were aimed at well-studied HLA-B-restricted epitopes as well as recently identified HLA-C-restricted CMV epitopes, whose presentation resists viral immunomodulation. Because public TCR beta signatures pointed to carriage of CMV infection together with the matching HLA type, the HLA type of each donor mattered for the analysis.

Results and caveats for the whole study, not just this receptor: In the ex vivo response, HLA-C-restricted CMV-specific TCR beta clonotypes were dominant, and in two of eight donors the single most frequent clonotype came from this HLA-C-restricted group. Cumulative frequency of public TCR beta family members discriminated carriers of CMV infection plus the relevant HLA type in this cohort and an independent 352-donor cohort.

The chain employs TRBV7-9 and TRBJ2-5; the D gene may be TRBD1 or TRBD2, since each aligns over 5 bases. This sequence was found in a human donor in good health (CMV status not recorded). Some clones in this sample may be carry-over from other donors' samples. The specimen was cultured PBMCs, collected from culture after CMV antigen stimulation. The DNA sequence is as follows: TGTGCCAGCAGCTTATTCGTTGGGGGAAGTGTCGGAGAGACCCAGTACTTC. It specifies CASSLFVGGSVGETQYF.